These 25 T cell receptor beta chains were sequenced from one sample in a study of blood T cell repertoires in COVID-19. TCRdb keeps only in-frame clones here, not all; method: immunoSEQ multiplex PCR. The sample includes fewer than 100,000 clones, around three quarters of them seen just once. The sample consisted of peripheral blood. These receptors were obtained from a woman in her 70s with acute or convalescent COVID-19.

This clone has a handful of counts. This chain uses TRBV3-1 (or the pseudogene TRBV3-2) with TRBJ2-1; 14 bases are shared with TRBD2. The CDR3 is 21 amino acids. Per germline, CDR1 LGHDT and CDR2 YNNKEL (reference sequence). Unmatched junction bases numbered 13, after V lost 3 bases and J lost 0 bases. CDR3 in DNA: TGTGCCAGCAGCCACGCTTCTTTGGGGACTAGCGGGGGAAGCTCCTACAATGAGCAGTTCTTC. This codes for CASSHASLGTSGGSSYNEQFF.

The table lists this clone with a count of one. This sequence joins TRBV19 and TRBJ2-1, with a tentative D call TRBD1 (6 bases). V was pared by 5 bases and J by 1 base, with 9 bases between. The V gene's germline CDR1 is LNHDA and CDR2 SQIVND (reference sequence). CDR3 length equals 14 residues. In nucleotides, the CDR3 is TGTGCCAGTAGTCTGACAGGATCCTACAATGAGCAGTTCTTC. It yields the protein CASSLTGSYNEQFF.

The rearrangement uses TRBV15 and TRBJ1-2; TRBD1 is a possible D gene (5 bases). Per germline, CDR1 LNHNV and CDR2 YYDKDF (reference sequence). V lost 3 bases, J lost 4 bases, and 15 bases lay in between. CDR3 length equals 15 residues. The CDR3 DNA follows: TGTGCCACCAGCAGGGAGGGACCGAGGCGCTATGGCTACACCTTC. It yields the protein CATSREGPRRYGYTF.

This chain connects TRBV9 to TRBJ2-1, with TRBD2 as a possible D gene (7 bases). V was cut by 2 bases and J by 2 bases, with 11 bases left in between. The CDR3 length is 15 residues. Germline V lookup: CDR1 SGDLS, CDR2 YYNGEE. The CDR3 region is CASSVTGGAYNEQFF. Here the CDR3 DNA reads TGTGCCAGCAGCGTGACGGGGGGCGCCTACAATGAGCAGTTCTTC.

The sample holds a few counts of this clone. J is TRBJ1-1 and V is TRBV6-5; TRBD1 might be the D (5 bases). CDR3 length: 13 amino acids. Trimming removed 6 bases at V and 4 bases at J, with 12 bases between. Germline CDR1 is MNHEY and CDR2 is SVGAGI. The CDR3 is CASSRLGGTEAFF. Here the CDR3 DNA reads TGTGCCAGCAGCCGTCTCGGGGGCACTGAAGCTTTCTTT.

The V gene is TRBV20-1, the J gene TRBJ2-5, with 9 bases identical to TRBD1. Looked up from germline, CDR1 is DFQATT and CDR2 is SNEGSKA (reference sequence). The CDR3 loop spans 11 amino acids. The CDR3 region has the DNA TGCAGCAGGGGACAGGGAGAGACCCAGTACTTC. This sequence encodes CSRGQGETQYF.

V usage is TRBV5-4 and J usage is TRBJ1-1; perhaps TRBD1 as D (5 bases). V dropped 0 bases and J dropped 7 bases, with 7 bases sitting between them. The CDR3 runs to 12 residues. Germline V CDR1 and CDR2: SGHNT, YYREEE (reference sequence). The CDR3 nucleotides read TGTGCCAGCAGCTTGGCCGGGGGTGAAGCTTTCTTT. Translation gives CASSLAGGEAFF.

This rearrangement joins TRBV6-6 to TRBJ1-2; TRBD1 matches at 7 bases. This CDR3 spans 16 amino acids. Losses at the gene ends were 5 bases for V and 5 bases for J; bases not matched to a gene: 14. In germline, CDR1 is MNHNY, CDR2 SVGAGI (reference sequence). The CDR3 region has the DNA TGTGCCAGCAGTCCTTTGCGGGGCACAGGGGAGTATGGCTACACCTTC. Translated, it gives CASSPLRGTGEYGYTF.

This clone was seen only a few times. CDR3 sequence: CASSIRASGRSYNEQFF. CDR3 DNA: TGTGCCAGTAGTATTCGAGCTAGCGGGAGGTCCTACAATGAGCAGTTCTTC. This rearrangement joins TRBV19 to TRBJ2-1; TRBD2 matches at 11 bases. Unmatched junction bases numbered 5, after V lost 3 bases and J lost 1 base. The germline V gene has CDR1 LNHDA and CDR2 SQIVND (reference sequence). The CDR3 spans 17 residues.

J is TRBJ2-7 and V is TRBV6-6; D is possibly TRBD2 (6 bases). The germline V gene encodes CDR1 MNHNY and CDR2 SVGAGI (reference sequence). The germline V and J ends were trimmed by 10 bases and 1 base, with 14 bases remaining between them. The CDR3 loop spans 13 amino acids. The DNA for the CDR3 is TGTGCCACCGGGACTCCCTTGTCCTACGAGCAGTACTTC. This sequence encodes CATGTPLSYEQYF.

The table lists this clone with a few counts. This sequence joins TRBV19 and TRBJ1-1; perhaps TRBD1 as D (6 bases). V lost 6 bases and J lost 0, with 11 bases in between. Germline CDR1 reads LNHDA; CDR2 reads SQIVND (reference sequence). CDR3 length equals 14 residues. In DNA form, the CDR3 reads TGTGCCAGTAGCTCGGACAGATTGAACACTGAAGCTTTCTTT. Translation gives CASSSDRLNTEAFF.

The chain employs TRBV5-1 and TRBJ1-2; D unresolved. With 1 base removed from V and 5 bases from J, the gap between germline ends came to 9 bases. Germline V gives CDR1 SGHRS, CDR2 YFSETQ. The CDR3 spans 13 residues. The CDR3 DNA reads TGCGCCAGCAGCTTGAGGTCGGAGTATGGCTACACCTTC. Its protein product is CASSLRSEYGYTF. The full variable domain, with the rest looked up from reference TRBV5-1 and TRBJ1-2, is KAGVTQTPRYLIKTRGQQVTLSCSPISGHRSVSWYQQTPGQGLQFLFEYFSETQRNKGNFPGRFSGRQFSNSRSEMNVSTLELGDSALYLCASSLRSEYGYTFGSGTRLTVV.

CDR3 sequence reads: CASTGTSGSKETQYF. CDR3 in DNA: TGTGCCAGCACAGGGACTAGCGGGAGCAAAGAGACCCAGTACTTC. The V gene is TRBV5-4, the J gene TRBJ2-5; 14 bases map to TRBD2. This CDR3 spans 15 amino acids. V dropped 6 bases and J dropped 3; count of bases not matched to a gene: 4. Germline-derived CDR1 and CDR2 are SGHNT and YYREEE (reference sequence).

The rearrangement uses TRBV7-9 and TRBJ1-2, with 10 bases lining up with TRBD1. Looked up from germline, CDR1 is SEHNR and CDR2 is FQNEAQ (reference sequence). J lost 6 bases, V lost 4 bases, and 11 bases had no gene match. The CDR3 sequence is 16 residues long. For the CDR3, the DNA is TGTGCCAGCAGCTGGTCTTGGGACAGGGGAACGGATGGCTACACCTTC. It is translated as CASSWSWDRGTDGYTF.

The rearrangement uses TRBV5-6 and TRBJ1-2, with 7 bases fitting TRBD1. Looked up from germline, CDR1 is SGHDT and CDR2 is YYEEEE. V gave up 0 bases and J gave up 4 bases; unmatched junction bases: 0. This CDR3 has 13 amino acids. The CDR3 DNA follows: TGTGCCAGCAGCTTGGACAGGGGCTATGGCTACACCTTC. Amino acid sequence: CASSLDRGYGYTF.

The chain employs TRBV6-2 or TRBV6-3 and TRBJ2-7; TRBD1 aligns across 10 bases. With 4 bases clipped from V and 6 bases from J, the junction kept 6 bases outside the gene matches. From germline, CDR1 is MNHEY and CDR2 SVGEGT. The CDR3 has 14 residues. The CDR3 coding sequence is TGTGCCAGCAGTTTCACAGGGACAGGGGCCGAGCAGTACTTC. Amino acids: CASSFTGTGAEQYF.

The chain couples TRBV9 to TRBJ2-3; 12 bases fit TRBD2. The CDR3 spans 15 residues. The V gene's germline CDR1 is SGDLS and CDR2 YYNGEE. After removal of 3 bases from V and 5 bases from J, the junction contained 4 bases not matched to a gene. The DNA of the CDR3 is TGTGCCAGCAGCGAGACTAGCGGGAGTGTAGATACGCAGTATTTT. It encodes CASSETSGSVDTQYF.

The rearrangement links TRBV28 to TRBJ2-1, with D maybe TRBD2 (7 bases). V was shortened by 6 bases and J by 1 base, with 19 bases between the two germline ends. The CDR3 has 17 residues. The germline V gene has CDR1 MDHEN and CDR2 SYDVKM. In DNA form, the CDR3 reads TGTGCCAGCAGGCGAGGGGGGGGGAATCTTTCCTACAATGAGCAGTTCTTC. Protein: CASRRGGGNLSYNEQFF.

The rearrangement joins TRBV3-1 (or the pseudogene TRBV3-2) to TRBJ2-3, with TRBD1 identical over 9 bases. The germline V gene encodes CDR1 LGHDT and CDR2 YNNKEL (reference sequence). V shed 3 bases and J 3 bases; nucleotides not matched to a gene: 7. The CDR3 runs to 16 residues. The CDR3 region has the DNA TGTGCCAGCAGCCAGGAGTGGACAGGGGCGACAGATACGCAGTATTTT. It codes for CASSQEWTGATDTQYF.

The V call is TRBV6-5, the J call TRBJ2-5, with a tentative D call TRBD2 (7 bases). V was trimmed by 4 bases and J by 4 bases, leaving 13 bases between them. The CDR3 loop spans 14 amino acids. Germline-derived CDR1 and CDR2 are MNHEY and SVGAGI. CDR3 amino acids: CASSSLGGGETQYF. CDR3 nucleotide sequence: TGTGCCAGCAGTTCCCTAGGGGGGGGAGAGACCCAGTACTTC.

The chain employs TRBV12-3 or TRBV12-4 and TRBJ1-3; D is uncertain. The ends were cut back, 5 bases at V and 2 bases at J, with 4 bases in the middle. The CDR3 has 12 amino acids. CDR3 amino acids: CASSQTGNTIYF. For the CDR3, the DNA is TGTGCCAGCAGTCAGACTGGAAACACCATATATTTT.

The genes are TRBV28 and TRBJ1-5; the D gene is possibly TRBD1 (5 bases). The V end lost 3 bases, the J end lost 6 bases, and 12 bases lay between the germline ends. Per germline, CDR1 MDHEN and CDR2 SYDVKM. This CDR3 comprises 14 residues. The CDR3 loop is CASSFQGGSQPQHF. Written as DNA, the CDR3 is TGTGCCAGCAGTTTTCAGGGAGGAAGTCAGCCCCAGCATTTT.

The V gene is TRBV5-1, the J gene TRBJ2-7, with TRBD1 matching over 9 bases. There are 15 residues in the CDR3. Germline V gene sequence: CDR1 SGHRS, CDR2 YFSETQ. Germline trimming cut 0 bases from V and 5 bases from J; bases unmatched to any gene: 6. The CDR3 sequence: CASSLEGTGFDEQYF. In nucleotides, the CDR3 is TGCGCCAGCAGCTTGGAGGGGACAGGGTTCGACGAGCAGTACTTC.

The chain links TRBV27 to TRBJ2-1, with 7 bases fitting TRBD2. This CDR3 has 15 amino acids. V was pared by 4 bases and J by 4 bases, with 7 bases of the junction left unmatched. The germline V gene has CDR1 MNHEY and CDR2 SMNVEV (reference sequence). CDR3 protein: CASSSSGAKYNEQFF. DNA for the CDR3: TGTGCCAGCAGTTCTAGCGGAGCAAAGTACAATGAGCAGTTCTTC.

This rearrangement joins TRBV14 to TRBJ1-2; no reliable D call. The V end was cut by 2 bases, the J end by 4 bases, with 14 bases between. The germline V gene has CDR1 SGHDN and CDR2 FVKESK. CDR3 size: 15 residues. For the CDR3, the DNA is TGTGCCAGCAGCCAATCTGGCGGGAGATTCTATGGCTACACCTTC. Translating it yields CASSQSGGRFYGYTF.